This T cell receptor beta chain is from a study of siplizumab effects on memory and regulatory T cells. The assay was immunoSEQ multiplex PCR, and TCRdb's table has in-frame clones only and misses some. Of about 100,000 clones listed, 94% are singletons. The ends were cut back, 3 bases at V and 2 bases at J, with 11 bases in the middle. The germline gives CDR1 SGHNT, CDR2 YENEEA. The length of the CDR3 is 15 residues. This chain connects TRBV11-3 to TRBJ2-1; D perhaps matches TRBD1 (5 bases). Sequencing input: non-Treg CD4+ T cells sorted from blood. The clonotype was recovered from a human donor in good health. CDR3 coding DNA: TGTGCCAGCAGCTTTACCACAGGTCCCTACAATGAGCAGTTCTTC. It translates to CASSFTTGPYNEQFF.